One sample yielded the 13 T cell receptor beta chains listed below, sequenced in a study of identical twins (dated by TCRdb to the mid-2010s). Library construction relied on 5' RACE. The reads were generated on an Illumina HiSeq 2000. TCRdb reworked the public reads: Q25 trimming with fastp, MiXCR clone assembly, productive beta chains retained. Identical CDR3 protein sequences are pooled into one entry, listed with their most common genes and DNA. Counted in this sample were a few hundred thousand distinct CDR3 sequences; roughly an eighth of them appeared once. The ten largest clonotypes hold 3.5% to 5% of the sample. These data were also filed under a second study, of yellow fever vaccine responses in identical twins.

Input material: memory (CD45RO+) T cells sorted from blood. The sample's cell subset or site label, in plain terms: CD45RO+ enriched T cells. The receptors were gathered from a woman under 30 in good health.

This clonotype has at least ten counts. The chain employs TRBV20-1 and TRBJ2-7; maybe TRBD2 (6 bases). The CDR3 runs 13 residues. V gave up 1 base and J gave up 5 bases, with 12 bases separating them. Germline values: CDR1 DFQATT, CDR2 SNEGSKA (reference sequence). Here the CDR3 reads CSARGSSDHEQYF. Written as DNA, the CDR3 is TGCAGTGCTAGAGGTTCTAGCGACCACGAGCAGTACTTC.

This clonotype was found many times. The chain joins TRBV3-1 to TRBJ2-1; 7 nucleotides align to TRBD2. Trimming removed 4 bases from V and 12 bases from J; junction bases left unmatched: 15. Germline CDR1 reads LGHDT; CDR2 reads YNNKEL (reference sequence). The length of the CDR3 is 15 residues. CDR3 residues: CASSPTGLDGKWQFF. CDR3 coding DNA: TGTGCCAGCAGCCCCACAGGACTAGATGGAAAATGGCAGTTCTTC.

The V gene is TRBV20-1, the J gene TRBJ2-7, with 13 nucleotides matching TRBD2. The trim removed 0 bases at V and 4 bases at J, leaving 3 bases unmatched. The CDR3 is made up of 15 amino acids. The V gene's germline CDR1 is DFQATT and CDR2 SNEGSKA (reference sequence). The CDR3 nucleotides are TGCAGTGCTAGAGATCCACTAGCGGGGGGGTACGAGCAGTACTTC. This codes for CSARDPLAGGYEQYF.

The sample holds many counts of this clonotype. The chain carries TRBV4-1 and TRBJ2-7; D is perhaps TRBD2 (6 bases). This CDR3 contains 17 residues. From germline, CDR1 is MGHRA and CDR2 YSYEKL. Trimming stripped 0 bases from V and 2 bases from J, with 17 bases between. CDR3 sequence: CASSQDPGTARAYEQYF. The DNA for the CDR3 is TGCGCCAGCAGCCAAGATCCCGGGACTGCGAGGGCCTACGAGCAGTACTTC.

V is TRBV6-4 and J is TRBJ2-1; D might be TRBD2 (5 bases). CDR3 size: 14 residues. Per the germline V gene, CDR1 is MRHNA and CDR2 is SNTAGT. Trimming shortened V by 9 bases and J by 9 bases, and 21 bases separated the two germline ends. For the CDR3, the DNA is TGTGCCAGTTCTATGAACGTCTTCAGCGGTGAGCAGTTCTTC. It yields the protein CASSMNVFSGEQFF.

The CDR3 coding sequence is TGTGCCAGCAGCTTGAATATTGGGCAGTTCTTC. Its protein is CASSLNIGQFF. The chain links TRBV7-2 to TRBJ2-1; D uncertain. Germline CDR1 reads SGHTA; CDR2 reads FQGNSA. Between the trimmed V and J ends, which lost 3 bases and 12 bases, there was a span of 9 bases. This CDR3 spans 11 amino acids.

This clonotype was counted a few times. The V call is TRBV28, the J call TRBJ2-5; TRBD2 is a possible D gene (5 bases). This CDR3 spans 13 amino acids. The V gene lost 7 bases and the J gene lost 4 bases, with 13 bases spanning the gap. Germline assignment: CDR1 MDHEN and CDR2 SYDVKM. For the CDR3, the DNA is TGTGCCAGCAAGTCGGCCCGGGGAGAGACCCAGTACTTC. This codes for CASKSARGETQYF.

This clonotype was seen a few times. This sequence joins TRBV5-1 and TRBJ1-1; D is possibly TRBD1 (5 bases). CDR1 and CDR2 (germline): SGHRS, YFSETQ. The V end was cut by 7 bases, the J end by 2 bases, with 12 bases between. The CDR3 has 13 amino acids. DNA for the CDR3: TGCGCCAGCCGCAGTCAGGGAAACACTGAAGCTTTCTTT. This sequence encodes CASRSQGNTEAFF.

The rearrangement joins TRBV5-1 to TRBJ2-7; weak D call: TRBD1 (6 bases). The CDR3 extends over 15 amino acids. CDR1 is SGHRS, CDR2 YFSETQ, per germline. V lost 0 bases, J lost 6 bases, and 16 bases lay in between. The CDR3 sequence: CASSLGAQGLGEQYF. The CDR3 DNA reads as TGCGCCAGCAGCTTGGGCGCACAGGGATTAGGCGAGCAGTACTTC.

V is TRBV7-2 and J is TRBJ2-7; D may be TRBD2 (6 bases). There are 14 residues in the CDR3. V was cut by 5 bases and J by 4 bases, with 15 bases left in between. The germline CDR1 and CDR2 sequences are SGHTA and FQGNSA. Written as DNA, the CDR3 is TGTGCCAGCAGCCCTGGCGGGAAGGGATACGAGCAGTACTTC. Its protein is CASSPGGKGYEQYF. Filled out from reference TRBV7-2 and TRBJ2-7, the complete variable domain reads GAGVSQSPSNKVTEKGKDVELRCDPISGHTALYWYRQSLGQGLEFLIYFQGNSAPDKSGLPSDRFSAERTGGSVSTLTIQRTQQEDSAVYLCASSPGGKGYEQYFGPGTRLTVT.

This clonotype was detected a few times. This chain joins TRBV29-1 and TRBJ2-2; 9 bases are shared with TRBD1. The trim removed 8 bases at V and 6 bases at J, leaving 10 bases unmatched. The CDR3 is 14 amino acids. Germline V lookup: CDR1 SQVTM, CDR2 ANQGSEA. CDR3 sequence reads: CSCLGQGPAGELFF. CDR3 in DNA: TGCAGCTGTTTGGGACAGGGTCCGGCCGGGGAGCTGTTTTTT.

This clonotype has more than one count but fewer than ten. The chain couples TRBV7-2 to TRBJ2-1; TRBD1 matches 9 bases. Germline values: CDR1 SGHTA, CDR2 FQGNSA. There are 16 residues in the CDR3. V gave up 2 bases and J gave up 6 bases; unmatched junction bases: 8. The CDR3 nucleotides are TGTGCCAGCAGCTTACAGGGACAGGGACAACTCAATGAGCAGTTCTTC. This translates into CASSLQGQGQLNEQFF.

Written as DNA, the CDR3 is TGCAGCGTTGAAAGACTAGCGGGTAGCACAGATACGCAGTATTTT. This codes for CSVERLAGSTDTQYF. The rearrangement joins TRBV29-1 to TRBJ2-3, with 10 positions matching TRBD2. Trimming took 2 bases from V and 0 from J; bases not matched to a gene: 2. Germline values: CDR1 SQVTM, CDR2 ANQGSEA. The CDR3 sequence is 15 residues long.